A selection of T cell receptor beta chains follows, all from one sample in a study of regulatory T cells in long-lasting Graves disease. TCRdb processed the multiplex PCR reads anew with MiXCR; each CDR3 protein has one entry. This table holds under 250,000 distinct CDR3 sequences, 15% to 20% found once. This sample also appeared in a second study, on T cells in Graves' hyperthyroidism and ophthalmopathy.

The source was peripheral blood mononuclear cells (PBMCs), collected at new diagnosis, from a patient treated with antithyroid drugs. These receptor sequences come from a woman aged 25 to 45 with Graves disease. Each CDR3 is given with its conserved first and last residue. A D gene is named only where the DNA matches it firmly.

>-|TRBV19|TRBJ1-5
CASSNRGNQPQHF
>-|TRBV20-1|TRBJ1-6
CSARDTEDSPLHF
>TRBD1|TRBV2|TRBJ1-5
CASSAGTGSNQPQHF
>-|TRBV15|TRBJ2-7
CATSRYPDREDNYEQYF
>-|TRBV30|TRBJ1-4
CAWRIGTLLFF
>-|TRBV28|TRBJ1-3
CASSLSGPGSTSGNTIYF
>-|TRBV19|TRBJ1-2
CASTISTVNYYGYTF
>-|TRBV11-2|TRBJ2-3
CASSWVSGFTDTQYF
>-|TRBV5-5|TRBJ2-2
CASSLLPGNTGELFF
>TRBD2|TRBV28|TRBJ2-2
CASSPSREGTTNTGELFF
>TRBD1|TRBV20-1|TRBJ1-2
CSIDREYGYTF
>TRBD1|TRBV18|TRBJ1-5
CASSYDRGQPQHF
>-|TRBV12-5|TRBJ1-1
CASGLVPRDRRGAFF
>-|TRBV9|TRBJ2-6
CASSVEKGYSGANVLTF
>-|TRBV28|TRBJ1-6
CASRNQNRALPLHF
>-|TRBV18|TRBJ2-4
CASSPPKQSLAKNIQYF
>-|TRBV12-3/TRBV12-4|TRBJ2-2
CASSLRGVELFF
>TRBD2|TRBV3-1|TRBJ2-3
CASSLRLAGGPTDTQYF
>-|TRBV4-1|TRBJ2-5
CASSLEEGVEETQYF